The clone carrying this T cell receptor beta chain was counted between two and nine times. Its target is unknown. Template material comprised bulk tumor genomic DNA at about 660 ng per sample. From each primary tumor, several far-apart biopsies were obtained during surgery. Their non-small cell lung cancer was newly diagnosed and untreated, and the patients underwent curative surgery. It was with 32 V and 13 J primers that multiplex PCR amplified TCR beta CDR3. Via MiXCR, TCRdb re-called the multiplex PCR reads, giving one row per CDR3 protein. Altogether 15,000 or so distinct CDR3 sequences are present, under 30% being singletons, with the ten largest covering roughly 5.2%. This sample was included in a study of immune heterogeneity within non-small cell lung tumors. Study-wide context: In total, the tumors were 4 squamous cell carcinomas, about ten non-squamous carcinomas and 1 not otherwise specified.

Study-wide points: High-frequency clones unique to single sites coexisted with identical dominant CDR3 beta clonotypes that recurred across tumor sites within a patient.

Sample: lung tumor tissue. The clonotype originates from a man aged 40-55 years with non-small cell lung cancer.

This CDR3 reads CSASRQGGSNQPQHF. The CDR3 DNA reads TGCAGTGCCTCTCGACAGGGGGGTAGCAATCAGCCCCAGCATTTT. The gene calls are TRBV20-1 and TRBJ1-5, with 9 bases matching TRBD1. V lost 6 bases, J lost 0 bases, and 6 bases stayed unmatched. In germline, CDR1 is DFQATT, CDR2 SNEGSKA (reference sequence). The CDR3 totals 15 residues.